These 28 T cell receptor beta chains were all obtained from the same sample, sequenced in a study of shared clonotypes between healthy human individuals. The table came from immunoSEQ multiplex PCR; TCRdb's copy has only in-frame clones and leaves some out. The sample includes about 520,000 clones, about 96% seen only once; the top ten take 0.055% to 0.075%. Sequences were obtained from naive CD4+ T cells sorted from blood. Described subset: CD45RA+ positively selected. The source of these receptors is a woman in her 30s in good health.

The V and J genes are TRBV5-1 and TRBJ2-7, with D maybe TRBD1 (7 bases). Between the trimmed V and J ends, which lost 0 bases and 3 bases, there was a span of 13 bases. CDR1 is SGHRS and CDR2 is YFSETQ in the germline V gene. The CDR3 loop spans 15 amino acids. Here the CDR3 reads CASSLGQGGDYEQYF. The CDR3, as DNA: TGCGCCAGCAGCTTGGGCCAGGGGGGCGACTACGAGCAGTACTTC.

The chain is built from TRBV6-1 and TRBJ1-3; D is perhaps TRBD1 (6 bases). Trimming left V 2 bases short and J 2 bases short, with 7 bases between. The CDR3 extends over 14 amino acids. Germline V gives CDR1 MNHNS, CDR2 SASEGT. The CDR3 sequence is CASSEKGAGNTIYF. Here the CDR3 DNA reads TGTGCCAGCAGTGAAAAGGGGGCTGGAAACACCATATATTTT.

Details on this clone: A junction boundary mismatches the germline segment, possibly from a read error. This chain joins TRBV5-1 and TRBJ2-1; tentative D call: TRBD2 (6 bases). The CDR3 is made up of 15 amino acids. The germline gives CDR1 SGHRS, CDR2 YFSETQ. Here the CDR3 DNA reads TGCGCCAGCAGCTTAGCGGTATCGACTAGGAATGGGCAGTTCTTC. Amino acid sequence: CASSLAVSTRNGQFF.

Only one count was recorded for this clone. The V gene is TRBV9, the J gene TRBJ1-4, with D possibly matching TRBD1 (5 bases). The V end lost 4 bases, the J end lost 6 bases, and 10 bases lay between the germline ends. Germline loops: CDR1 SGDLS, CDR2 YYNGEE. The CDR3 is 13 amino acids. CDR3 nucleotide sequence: TGTGCCAGCAGCCCCCGGGACGATGAAAAACTGTTTTTT. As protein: CASSPRDDEKLFF.

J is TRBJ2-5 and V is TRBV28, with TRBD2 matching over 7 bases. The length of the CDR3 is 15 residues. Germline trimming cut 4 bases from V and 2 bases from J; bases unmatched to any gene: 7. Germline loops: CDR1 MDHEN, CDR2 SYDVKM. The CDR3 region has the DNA TGTGCCAGCAGTTCCCTCCGGGGAGGGCAAGAGACCCAGTACTTC. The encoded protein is CASSSLRGGQETQYF.

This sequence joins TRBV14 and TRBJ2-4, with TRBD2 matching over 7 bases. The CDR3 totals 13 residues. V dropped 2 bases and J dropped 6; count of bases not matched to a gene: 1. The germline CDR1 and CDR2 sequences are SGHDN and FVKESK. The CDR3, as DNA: TGTGCCAGCAGCCAAAGCGGGGCAAACATTCAGTACTTC. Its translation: CASSQSGANIQYF.

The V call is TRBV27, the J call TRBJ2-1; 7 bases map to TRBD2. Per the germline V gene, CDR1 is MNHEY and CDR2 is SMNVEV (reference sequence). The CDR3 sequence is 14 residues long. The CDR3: CRASNASGYNEQFF. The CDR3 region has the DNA TGTCGTGCCAGCAATGCTAGCGGTTACAATGAGCAGTTCTTC.

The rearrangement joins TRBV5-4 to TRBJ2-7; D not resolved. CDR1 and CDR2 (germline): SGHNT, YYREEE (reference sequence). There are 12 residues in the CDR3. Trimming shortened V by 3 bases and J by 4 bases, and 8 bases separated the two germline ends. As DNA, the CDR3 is TGTGCCAGCAGCTACAACCAATACGAGCAGTACTTC. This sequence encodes CASSYNQYEQYF.

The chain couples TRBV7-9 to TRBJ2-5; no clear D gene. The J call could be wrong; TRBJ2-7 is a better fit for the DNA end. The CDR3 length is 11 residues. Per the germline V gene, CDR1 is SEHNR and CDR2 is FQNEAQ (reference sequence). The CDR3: CASSPAAEQYF. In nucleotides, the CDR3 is TGTGCCAGCAGCCCCGCTGCCGAGCAGTACTTC.

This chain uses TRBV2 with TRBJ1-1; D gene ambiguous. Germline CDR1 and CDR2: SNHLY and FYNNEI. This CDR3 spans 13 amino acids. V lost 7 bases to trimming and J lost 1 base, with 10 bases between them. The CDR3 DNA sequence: TGTGCCAGCAACCCGGCAGGGAACACTGAAGCTTTCTTT. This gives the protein CASNPAGNTEAFF.

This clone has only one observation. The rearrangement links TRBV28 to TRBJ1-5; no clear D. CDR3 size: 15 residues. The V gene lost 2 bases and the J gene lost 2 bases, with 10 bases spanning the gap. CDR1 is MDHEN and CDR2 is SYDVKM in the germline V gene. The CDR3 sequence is CASSLNRWGNQPQHF. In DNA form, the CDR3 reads TGTGCCAGCAGTTTAAATCGCTGGGGCAATCAGCCCCAGCATTTT.

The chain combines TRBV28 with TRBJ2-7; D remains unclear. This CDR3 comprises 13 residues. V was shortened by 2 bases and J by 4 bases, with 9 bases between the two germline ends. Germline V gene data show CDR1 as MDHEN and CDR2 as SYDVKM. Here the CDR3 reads CASSLVWNYEQYF. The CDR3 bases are TGTGCCAGCAGTTTAGTCTGGAATTACGAGCAGTACTTC.

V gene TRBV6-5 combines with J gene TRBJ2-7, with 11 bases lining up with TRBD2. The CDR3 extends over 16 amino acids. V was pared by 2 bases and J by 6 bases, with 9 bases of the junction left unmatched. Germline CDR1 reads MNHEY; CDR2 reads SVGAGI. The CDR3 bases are TGTGCCAGCAGTTACCTCATAGCGGGAGGGCCCTCCGAGCAGTACTTC. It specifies CASSYLIAGGPSEQYF.

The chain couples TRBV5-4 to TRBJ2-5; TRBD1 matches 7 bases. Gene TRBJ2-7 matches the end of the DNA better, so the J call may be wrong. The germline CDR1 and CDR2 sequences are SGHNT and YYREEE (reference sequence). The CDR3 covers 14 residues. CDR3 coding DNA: TGTGCCAGCAGCTTACAGGGGAGCGGCTACGAGCAGTACTTC. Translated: CASSLQGSGYEQYF.

The CDR3 DNA reads as TGTGCCAGCAGCTTGTTCGGAACCTACGAGCAGTACTTC. Protein sequence: CASSLFGTYEQYF. V is TRBV5-4 and J is TRBJ2-5, with D unclear. The J call may be incorrect, as the DNA end agrees better with TRBJ2-7. CDR3 length: 13 amino acids. Germline CDR1 is SGHNT and CDR2 is YYREEE (reference sequence).

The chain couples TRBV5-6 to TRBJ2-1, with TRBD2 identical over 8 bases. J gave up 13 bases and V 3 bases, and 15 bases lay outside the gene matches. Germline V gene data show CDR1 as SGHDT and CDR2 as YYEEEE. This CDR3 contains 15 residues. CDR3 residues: CASSSAGALPMRQFF. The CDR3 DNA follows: TGTGCCAGCAGCTCAGCGGGAGCGCTGCCAATGAGACAGTTCTTC.

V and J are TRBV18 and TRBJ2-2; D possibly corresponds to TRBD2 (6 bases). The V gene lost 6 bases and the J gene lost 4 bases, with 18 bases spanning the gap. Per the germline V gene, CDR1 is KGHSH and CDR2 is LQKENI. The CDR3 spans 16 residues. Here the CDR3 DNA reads TGTGCCAGCTCCGCTTCGGAGGGATCGGGCACCGGGGAGCTGTTTTTT. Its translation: CASSASEGSGTGELFF.

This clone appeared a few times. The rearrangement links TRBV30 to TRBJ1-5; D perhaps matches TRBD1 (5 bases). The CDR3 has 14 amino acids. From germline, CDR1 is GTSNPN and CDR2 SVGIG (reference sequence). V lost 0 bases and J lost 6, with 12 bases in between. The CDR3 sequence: CAWSVGGGSQPQHF. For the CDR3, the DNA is TGTGCCTGGAGTGTAGGTGGGGGAAGTCAGCCCCAGCATTTT.

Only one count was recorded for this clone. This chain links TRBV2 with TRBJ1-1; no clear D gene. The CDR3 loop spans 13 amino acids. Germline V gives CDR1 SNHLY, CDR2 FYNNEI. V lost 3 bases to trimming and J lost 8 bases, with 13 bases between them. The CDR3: CASSEGRIIEAFF. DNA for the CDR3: TGTGCCAGCAGTGAGGGCAGGATAATAGAAGCTTTCTTT.

The CDR3: CASSTRGVFSYEQYF. The CDR3 DNA reads as TGTGCCAGCTCTACACGCGGGGTCTTCTCCTACGAGCAGTACTTC. The gene calls are TRBV27 and TRBJ2-7, with D perhaps TRBD2 (6 bases). Germline values: CDR1 MNHEY, CDR2 SMNVEV (reference sequence). Trimming pared 8 bases from V and 0 bases from J, leaving 17 bases between. This CDR3 spans 15 amino acids.

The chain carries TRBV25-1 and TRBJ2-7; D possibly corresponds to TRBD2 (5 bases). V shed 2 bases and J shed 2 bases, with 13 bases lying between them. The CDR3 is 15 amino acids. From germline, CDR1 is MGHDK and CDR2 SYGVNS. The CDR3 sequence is CASSEEGVPTYEQYF. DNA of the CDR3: TGTGCCAGCAGTGAAGAGGGTGTCCCCACCTACGAGCAGTACTTC.

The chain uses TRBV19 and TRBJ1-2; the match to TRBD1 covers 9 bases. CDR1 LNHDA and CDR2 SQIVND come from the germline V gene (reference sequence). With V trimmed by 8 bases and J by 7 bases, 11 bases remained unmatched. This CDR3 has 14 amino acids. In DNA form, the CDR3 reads TGTGCCAGTTCTCCGGACAGGGGCAATGGTGGCTACACCTTC. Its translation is CASSPDRGNGGYTF.

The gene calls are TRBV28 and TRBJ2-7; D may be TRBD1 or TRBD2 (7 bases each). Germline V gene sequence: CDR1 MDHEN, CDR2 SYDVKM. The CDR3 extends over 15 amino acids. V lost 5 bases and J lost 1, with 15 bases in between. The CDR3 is CASSLARGGSYEQYF. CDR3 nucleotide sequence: TGTGCCAGCAGTCTTGCCAGGGGGGGGTCCTACGAGCAGTACTTC.

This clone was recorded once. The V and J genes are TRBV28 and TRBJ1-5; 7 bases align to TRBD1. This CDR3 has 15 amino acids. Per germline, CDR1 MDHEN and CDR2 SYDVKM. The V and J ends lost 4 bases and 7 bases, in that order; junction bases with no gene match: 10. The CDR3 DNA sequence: TGTGCCAGCAGTTCGCCGACAGGGCTGGAGCAGCCCCAGCATTTT. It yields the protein CASSSPTGLEQPQHF.

CDR3 loop: CASSAHRDRAVNTEAFF. In DNA, the CDR3 is TGCGCCAGCAGTGCCCACCGGGACAGGGCTGTGAACACTGAAGCTTTCTTT. The chain uses TRBV10-2 and TRBJ1-1, with 9 nucleotides matching TRBD1. Losses at the gene ends were 4 bases for V and 0 bases for J; bases not matched to a gene: 9. The CDR3 covers 17 residues. The V gene's germline CDR1 is WSHSY and CDR2 SAAADI.

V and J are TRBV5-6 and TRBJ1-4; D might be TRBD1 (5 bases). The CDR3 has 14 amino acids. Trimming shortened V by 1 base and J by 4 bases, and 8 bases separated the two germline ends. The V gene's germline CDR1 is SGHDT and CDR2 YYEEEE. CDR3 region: CASSLWGDNEKLFF. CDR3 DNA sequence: TGTGCCAGCAGCTTGTGGGGGGATAATGAAAAACTGTTTTTT.

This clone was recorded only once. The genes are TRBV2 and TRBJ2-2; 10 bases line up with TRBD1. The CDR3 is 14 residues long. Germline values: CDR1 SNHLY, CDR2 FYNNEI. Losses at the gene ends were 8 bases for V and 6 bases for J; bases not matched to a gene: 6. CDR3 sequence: CASAGTGAAGELFF. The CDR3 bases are TGTGCCAGCGCCGGGACAGGGGCGGCCGGGGAGCTGTTTTTT.

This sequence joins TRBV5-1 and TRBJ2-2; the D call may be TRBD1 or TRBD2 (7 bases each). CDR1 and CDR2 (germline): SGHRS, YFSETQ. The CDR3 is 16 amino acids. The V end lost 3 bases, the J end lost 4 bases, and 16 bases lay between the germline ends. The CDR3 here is CASSWDRAGPTGELFF. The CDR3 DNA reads TGCGCCAGCAGCTGGGACAGAGCGGGGCCCACCGGGGAGCTGTTTTTT.